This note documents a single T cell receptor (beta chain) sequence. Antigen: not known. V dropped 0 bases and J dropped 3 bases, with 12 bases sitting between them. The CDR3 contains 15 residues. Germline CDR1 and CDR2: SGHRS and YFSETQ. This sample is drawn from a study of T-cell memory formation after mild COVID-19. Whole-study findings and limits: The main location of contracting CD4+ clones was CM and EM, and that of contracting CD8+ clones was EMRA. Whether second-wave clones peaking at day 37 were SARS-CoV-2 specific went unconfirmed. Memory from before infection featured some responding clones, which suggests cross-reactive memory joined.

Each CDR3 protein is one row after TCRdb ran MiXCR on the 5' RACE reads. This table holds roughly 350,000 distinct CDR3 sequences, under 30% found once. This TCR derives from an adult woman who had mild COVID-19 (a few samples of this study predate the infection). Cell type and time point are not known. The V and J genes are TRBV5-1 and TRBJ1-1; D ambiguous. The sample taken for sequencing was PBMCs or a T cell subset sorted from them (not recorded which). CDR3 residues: CASSLVGFGDTEAFF. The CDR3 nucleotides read TGCGCCAGCAGCTTGGTGGGCTTTGGTGACACTGAAGCTTTCTTT.